This T cell receptor beta chain was identified in a study of OX40 agonist ivuxolimab in advanced cancers. About the study: Patients in the trial were receiving intravenous ivuxolimab every 2 weeks, at doses of 0.01 to 10 mg/kg. Past anti-PD-1, anti-PD-L1 or anti-CTLA-4 therapy was accepted, and approximately 37% had received some. One patient with hepatocellular carcinoma and two with cutaneous melanoma, three in all, had partial responses. Points from the study as a whole: Specificity for antigen went undetermined in the expanded peripheral T cells.

CDR1 is LNHDA and CDR2 is SQIVND in the germline V gene (reference sequence). The CDR3 is made up of 14 amino acids. Trimming stripped 10 bases from V and 0 bases from J, with 12 bases between. Here immunoSEQ multiplex PCR was the method, and the copy in TCRdb shows in-frame clones only, minus some. The data show more than 45,000 clones, with about 82% seen just once and 2.6% held by the top ten. Concerning this clone itself: Its target is not known.

The source material was CD4+ or CD8+ T cells sorted from blood, sampled in a trial of the OX40 agonist ivuxolimab. This clonotype was obtained from an adult with an advanced solid tumor such as melanoma, head and neck, liver or kidney cancer. The chain recombines TRBV19 with TRBJ2-2, with D possibly being TRBD1 (5 bases). The CDR3 here is CATKQVANTGELFF. CDR3 DNA: TGTGCCACCAAACAGGTCGCGAACACCGGGGAGCTGTTTTTT.